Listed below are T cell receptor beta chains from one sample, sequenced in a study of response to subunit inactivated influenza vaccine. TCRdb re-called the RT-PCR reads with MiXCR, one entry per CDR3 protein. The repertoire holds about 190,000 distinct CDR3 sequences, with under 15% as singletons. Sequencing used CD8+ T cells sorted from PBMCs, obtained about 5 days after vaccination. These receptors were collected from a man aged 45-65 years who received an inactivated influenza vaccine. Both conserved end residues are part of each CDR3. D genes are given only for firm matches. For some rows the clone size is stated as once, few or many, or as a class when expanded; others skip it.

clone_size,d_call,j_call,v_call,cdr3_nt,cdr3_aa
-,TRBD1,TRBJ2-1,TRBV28,TGTGCCAGCAGTCCACGGACAGGGGCCAGATACAATGAGCAGTTCTTC,CASSPRTGARYNEQFF
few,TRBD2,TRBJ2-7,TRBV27,TGTGCCAGCAGTTTATCCACGGGAGGCACCTACGAGCAGTACTTC,CASSLSTGGTYEQYF
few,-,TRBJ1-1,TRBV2,TGTGCCAGCAGTGAGGGGACTTCGGGGACTGAAGCTTTCTTT,CASSEGTSGTEAFF
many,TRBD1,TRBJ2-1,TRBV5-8,TGTGCCAGCAGCGTGGGACAGGCTTCCTACAATGAGCAGTTCTTC,CASSVGQASYNEQFF
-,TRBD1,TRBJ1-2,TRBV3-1,TGTGCCAGCAGCCAAGAAGGAACGGCAGGGGGACACTATGGCTACACCTTC,CASSQEGTAGGHYGYTF
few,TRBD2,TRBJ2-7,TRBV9,TGTGCCAGCAGCGTAGCAGCGGGGGGCTACGAGCAGTACTTC,CASSVAAGGYEQYF
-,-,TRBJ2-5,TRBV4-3,TGCGCCAGCAGCCAAGCCGACAGATCCCAAGAGACCCAGTACTTC,CASSQADRSQETQYF
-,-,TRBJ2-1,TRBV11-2,TGTGCCAGCAGACCCGGGTCCGAATACAATGAGCAGTTCTTC,CASRPGSEYNEQFF
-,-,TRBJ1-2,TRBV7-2,TGTGCCAGCAGCTTGAACAGGGAGCCCTCGGACTATGGCTACACCTTC,CASSLNREPSDYGYTF
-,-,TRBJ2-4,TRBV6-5,TGTGCCAGCAGTTACTCGATTGGGCAGGAAAACATTCAGTACTTC,CASSYSIGQENIQYF
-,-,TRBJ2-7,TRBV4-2,TGTGCCAGCAGCCAAGAATATGGCTCCTACGAGCAGTACTTC,CASSQEYGSYEQYF
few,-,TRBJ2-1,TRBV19,TGTGCCAGTAGTATAGGTCCGAGCTCCTACAATGAGCAGTTCTTC,CASSIGPSSYNEQFF
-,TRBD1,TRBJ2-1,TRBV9,TGTGCCAGCAGCGCTTACACAGGGGTAAGGCTGTTGGAGCAGTTCTTC,CASSAYTGVRLLEQFF
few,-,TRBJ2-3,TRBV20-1,TGCAGTGCTAGAGTACTAGATCCGGGCACAGATACGCAGTATTTT,CSARVLDPGTDTQYF
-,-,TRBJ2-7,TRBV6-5,TGTGCCAGCAGTTTCGACTTATCAGGGTACTACGAGCAGTACTTC,CASSFDLSGYYEQYF
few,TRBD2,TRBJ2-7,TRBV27,TGTGCCAGCAGTTTATCCGGAGGGAGGGGCTACGAGCAGTACTTC,CASSLSGGRGYEQYF
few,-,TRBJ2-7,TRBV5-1,TGCGCCAGCAGCTTAAATGTGCAGGCGGGCTACGAGCAGTACTTC,CASSLNVQAGYEQYF
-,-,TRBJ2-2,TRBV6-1,TGTGCTTCCGGGATCCTGAACACCGGGGAGCTGTTTTTT,CASGILNTGELFF
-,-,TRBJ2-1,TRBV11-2,TGTGCCAGCAGCTCCCCTACGTATGAGCAGTTCTTC,CASSSPTYEQFF
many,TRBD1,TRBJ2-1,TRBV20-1,TGCAGTGCTCACTACAGGGGGCACGACAATGAGCAGTTCTTC,CSAHYRGHDNEQFF
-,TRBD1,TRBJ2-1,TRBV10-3,TGTGCCATCAGGGGACAGGCCGAGAGTTACAATGAGCAGTTCTTC,CAIRGQAESYNEQFF
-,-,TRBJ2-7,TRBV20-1,TGCAGTGCACTCCCTGTACAGGGTCCCTCCTACGAGCAGTACTTC,CSALPVQGPSYEQYF